This TCR beta chain was observed in a study of T cells in Graves' hyperthyroidism and ophthalmopathy. The CDR3 covers 14 residues. From germline, CDR1 is MDHEN and CDR2 SYDVKM. V was trimmed by 3 bases and J by 1 base, leaving 7 bases between them. TCR beta CDR3 regions were amplified from RNA. With the HTBI primer set, the TCR CDR3 went through a first round of RT-PCR. TCRdb called the multiplex PCR reads again in MiXCR, with one record for every CDR3 protein. Of around 350,000 distinct CDR3 sequences listed, over 12% were seen once; the top ten hold under 25%. Exclusions: uncontrolled infection, other autoimmune disease, pregnancy, lactation. Orbital computed tomography, thyroid ultrasound, serum thyroxine and TRAb, and clinical symptoms together informed the diagnoses. Using roughly 9.4 ml of fresh peripheral blood, PBMCs were prepared.

This chain joins TRBV28 and TRBJ1-3; D not resolved. The TCR sequence derives from a woman aged 60 to 75 with Graves' ophthalmopathy. The specimen sequenced was blood. The CDR3 region is CASSFPSSGNTIYF. CDR3 nucleotide sequence: TGTGCCAGCAGTTTTCCCTCTTCTGGAAACACCATATATTTT.